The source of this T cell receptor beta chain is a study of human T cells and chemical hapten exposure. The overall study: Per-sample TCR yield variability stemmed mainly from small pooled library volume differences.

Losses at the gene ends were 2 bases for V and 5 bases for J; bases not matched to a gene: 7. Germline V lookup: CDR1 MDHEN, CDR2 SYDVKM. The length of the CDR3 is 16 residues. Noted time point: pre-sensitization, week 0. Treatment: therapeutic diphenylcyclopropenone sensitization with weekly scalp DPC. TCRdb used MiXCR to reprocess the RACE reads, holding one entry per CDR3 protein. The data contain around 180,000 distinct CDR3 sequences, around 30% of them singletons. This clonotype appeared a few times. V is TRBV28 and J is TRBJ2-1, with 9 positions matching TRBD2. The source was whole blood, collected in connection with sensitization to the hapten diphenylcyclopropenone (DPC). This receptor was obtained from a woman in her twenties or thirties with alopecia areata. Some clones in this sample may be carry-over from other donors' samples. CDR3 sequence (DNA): TGTGCCAGCAGTTTACAAGGGCTAGCGGGGCACAATGAGCAGTTCTTC. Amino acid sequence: CASSLQGLAGHNEQFF.